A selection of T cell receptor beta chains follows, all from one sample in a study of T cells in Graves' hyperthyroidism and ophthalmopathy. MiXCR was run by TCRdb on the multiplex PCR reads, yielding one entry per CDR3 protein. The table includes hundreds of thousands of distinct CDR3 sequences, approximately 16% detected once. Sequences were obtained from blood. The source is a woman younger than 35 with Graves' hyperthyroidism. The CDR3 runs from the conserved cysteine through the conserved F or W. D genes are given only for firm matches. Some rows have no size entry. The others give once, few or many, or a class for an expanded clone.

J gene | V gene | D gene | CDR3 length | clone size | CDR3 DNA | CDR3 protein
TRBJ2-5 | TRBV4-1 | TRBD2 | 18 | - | TGCGCCAGCAGCCAAGATACCCGGGAGCGGGGGGGTCTAGAGACCCAGTACTTC | CASSQDTRERGGLETQYF
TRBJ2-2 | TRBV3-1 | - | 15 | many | TGTGCCAGCAGCCAAGGCGGGACTCTCACCGGGGAGCTGTTTTTT | CASSQGGTLTGELFF
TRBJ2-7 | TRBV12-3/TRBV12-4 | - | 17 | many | - | CASSSSLLAGGTYEQYF
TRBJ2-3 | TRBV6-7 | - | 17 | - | TGTGCCAGCAGCCCCGACGTAGTGGACATTAGCACAGATACGCAGTATTTT | CASSPDVVDISTDTQYF
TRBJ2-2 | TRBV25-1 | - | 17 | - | TGTGCCAGCAGTGAATGGACAGCGGGACTCCTATCCGGGGAGCTGTTTTTT | CASSEWTAGLLSGELFF
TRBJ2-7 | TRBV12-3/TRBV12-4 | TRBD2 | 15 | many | TGTGCCAGCAGTGGACTAGCGGGAGGTCGGGACGAGCAGTACTTC | CASSGLAGGRDEQYF
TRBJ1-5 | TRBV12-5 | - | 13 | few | TGTGCTAGTGGTTTGGGAGACAATCAGCCCCAGCATTTT | CASGLGDNQPQHF
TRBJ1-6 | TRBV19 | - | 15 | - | TGTGCCAGTAGTATAACCCTGTCAGGGGATTCACCCCTCCACTTT | CASSITLSGDSPLHF
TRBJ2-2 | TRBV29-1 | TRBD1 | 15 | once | TGCAGCGCCTCTCGGACAGGGGGCGCGATCGGGGAGCTGTTTTTT | CSASRTGGAIGELFF
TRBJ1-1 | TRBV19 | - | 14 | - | TGTGCCAGAGGGACGAAGGACGGTAACACTGAAGCTTTCTTT | CARGTKDGNTEAFF
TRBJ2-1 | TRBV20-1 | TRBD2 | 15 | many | TGCAGTGCTACGGTAGGCGGGAGGCACTACAATGAGCAGTTCTTC | CSATVGGRHYNEQFF
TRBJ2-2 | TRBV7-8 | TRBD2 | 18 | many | TGTGCCAGCAGCTTATGGCTAGCGGGGGGATCCGCCACCGGGGAGCTGTTTTTT | CASSLWLAGGSATGELFF
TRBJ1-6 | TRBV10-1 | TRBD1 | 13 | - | TGCGCCAGCAGTGAGTCACAGGGGCGACCCCTCCACTTT | CASSESQGRPLHF
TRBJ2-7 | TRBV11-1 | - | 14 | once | TGTGTCAGCAGCTTAGAAGGCAGGGGACACGAGCAGTACTTC | CVSSLEGRGHEQYF
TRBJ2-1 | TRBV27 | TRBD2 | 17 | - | TGTGCCAGCAGCCCTAGGGCCGGGACTAGCGGCTACAATGAGCAGTTCTTC | CASSPRAGTSGYNEQFF
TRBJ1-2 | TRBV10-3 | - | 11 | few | TGTGCCATCAGTGGTTCAGGTGGCTACACCTTC | CAISGSGGYTF
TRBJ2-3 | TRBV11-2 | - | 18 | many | TGTGCCAGCACCAAATGGGGGAAGGGGGGAGGGCTACATGGTACGCAGTATTTT | CASTKWGKGGGLHGTQYF
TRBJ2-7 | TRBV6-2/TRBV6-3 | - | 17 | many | TGTGCCAGCAGTGGCCCCTTGGGGGGCCGACCGACCTACGAGCAGTACTTC | CASSGPLGGRPTYEQYF
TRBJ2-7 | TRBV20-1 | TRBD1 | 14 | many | TGCAGTGCTACCCCTCGGGACAGTACCTACGAGCAGTACTTC | CSATPRDSTYEQYF
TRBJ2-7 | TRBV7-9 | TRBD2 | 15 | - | TGTGCCAGCAGCTTAGCCGCGGGAGCCACCTACGAGCAGTACTTC | CASSLAAGATYEQYF
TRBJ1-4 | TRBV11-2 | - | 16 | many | TGTGCCAGCAGCTTAATGGGGCAACGGGCTAATGAAAAACTGTTTTTT | CASSLMGQRANEKLFF
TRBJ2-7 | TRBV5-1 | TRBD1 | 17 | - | TGCGCCAGCAGCTTGTCCCCGACAGGGGACTTCACCTACGAGCAGTACTTC | CASSLSPTGDFTYEQYF
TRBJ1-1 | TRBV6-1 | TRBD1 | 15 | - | TGTGCCAGCAGGGACAGGGGGTTTTTGAACACTGAAGCTTTCTTT | CASRDRGFLNTEAFF
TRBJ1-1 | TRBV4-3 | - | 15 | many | TGCGCCAGCAGCTCCGACGGGGGAACGAACACTGAAGCTTTCTTT | CASSSDGGTNTEAFF
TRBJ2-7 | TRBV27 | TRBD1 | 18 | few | TGTGCCAGCAGTTTATCATCATCCAGGGACAGGGGGTCATACGAGCAGTACTTC | CASSLSSSRDRGSYEQYF
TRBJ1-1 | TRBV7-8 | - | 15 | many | TGTGCCAGCAGCTTAGATGTGGACATGGGCCGTGAAGCTTTCTTT | CASSLDVDMGREAFF
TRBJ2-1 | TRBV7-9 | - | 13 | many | TGTGCCAGCAGCCCTGGGAACAGAGATGAGCAGTTCTTC | CASSPGNRDEQFF
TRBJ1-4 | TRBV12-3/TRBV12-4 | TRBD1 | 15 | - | TGTGCCAGCAGCCTAGCAGGACAGGGAGGTGAAAAACTGTTTTTT | CASSLAGQGGEKLFF
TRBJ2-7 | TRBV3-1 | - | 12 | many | TGTGCCAGCAGCCAAGGGAGAGGGGAGCAGTACTTC | CASSQGRGEQYF
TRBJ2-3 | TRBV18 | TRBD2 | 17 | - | TGTGCCAGCTCACCACCCGGGACTAGCGTAGTCACAGATACGCAGTATTTT | CASSPPGTSVVTDTQYF
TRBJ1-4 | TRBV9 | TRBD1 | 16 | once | TGTGCCAGCAGCCTCCATACAGGGGGTGCTAATGAAAAACTGTTTTTT | CASSLHTGGANEKLFF
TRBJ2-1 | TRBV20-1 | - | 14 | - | TGCAGTGCTAGGATGGCGGATACCTACAATGAGCAGTTCTTC | CSARMADTYNEQFF
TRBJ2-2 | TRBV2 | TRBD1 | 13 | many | TGTGCCAGCGATCAGGGGGTAACCGGGGAGCTGTTTTTT | CASDQGVTGELFF
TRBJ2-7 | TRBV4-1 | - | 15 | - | TGCGCCAGCAGCCAAGTAACAGGCCTTAGCTACGAGCAGTACTTC | CASSQVTGLSYEQYF
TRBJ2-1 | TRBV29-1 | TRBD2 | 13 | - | TGCAGCGTTGATAGGAGCGGGAGGAATGAGCAGTTCTTC | CSVDRSGRNEQFF
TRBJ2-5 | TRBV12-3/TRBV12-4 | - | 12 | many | TGTGCCAGCAGTTTGATCGGGGGTACCCAGTACTTC | CASSLIGGTQYF
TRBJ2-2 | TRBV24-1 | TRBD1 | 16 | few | TGTGCCACCAGTGATTTTGACAGGGACAACACCGGGGAGCTGTTTTTT | CATSDFDRDNTGELFF
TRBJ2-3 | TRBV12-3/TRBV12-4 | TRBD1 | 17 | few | TGTGCCAGCAGCCGCTGGACAGGGAGGTCGACGCCAGATACGCAGTATTTT | CASSRWTGRSTPDTQYF
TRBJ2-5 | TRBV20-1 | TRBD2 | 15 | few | TGCAGTGCTAGATCGTTGCGGGGGTACCAAGGGACCCAGTACTTC | CSARSLRGYQGTQYF
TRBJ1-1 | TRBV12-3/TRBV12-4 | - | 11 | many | TGTGCCAGCAGCTCAGACAGGCCGGCTTTCTTT | CASSSDRPAFF
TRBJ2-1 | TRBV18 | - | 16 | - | TGTGCCAGCTCACCCCCGCTAGTGGTTCATAGCAATGAGCAGTTCTTC | CASSPPLVVHSNEQFF
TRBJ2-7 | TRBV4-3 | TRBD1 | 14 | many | TGCGCCAGCAGCCAAGACAGGGGGTCCTACGAGCAGTACTTC | CASSQDRGSYEQYF
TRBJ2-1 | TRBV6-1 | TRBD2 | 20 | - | TGTGCCAGCAGTGAAAGGGGACTAGCGGGAGGCCCCTTCTCCTACAATGAGCAGTTCTTC | CASSERGLAGGPFSYNEQFF
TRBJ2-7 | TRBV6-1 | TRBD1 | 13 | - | TGTGCCAGCAGAAAAGGGGGCACCTACGAGCAGTACTTC | CASRKGGTYEQYF
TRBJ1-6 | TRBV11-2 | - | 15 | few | TGTGCCAGCAGCTTCGGGACGGCTTATAATTCACCCCTCCACTTT | CASSFGTAYNSPLHF
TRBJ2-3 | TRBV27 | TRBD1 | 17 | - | TGTGCCGGCAAACCCTCGGCCGGGACAGGGGCAGTAGATACGCAGTATTTT | CAGKPSAGTGAVDTQYF
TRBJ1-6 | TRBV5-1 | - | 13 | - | TGCGCCAGCGGGGAACGAGATAATTCACCCCCCCACTTT | CASGERDNSPPHF
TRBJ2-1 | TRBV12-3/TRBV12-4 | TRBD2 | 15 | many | TGTGCCAGCAGTTCCGGGACTAGCGGGGGAAATGAGCAGTTCTTC | CASSSGTSGGNEQFF
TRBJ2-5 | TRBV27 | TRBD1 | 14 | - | TGTGCCAGCAGTTTAGAGACAGGGGGAGAGACCCAGTACTTC | CASSLETGGETQYF
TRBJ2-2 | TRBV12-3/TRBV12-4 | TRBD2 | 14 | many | TGTGCCAGCGTTCTGGGGGGGAGGACCGGGGAGCTGTTTTTT | CASVLGGRTGELFF
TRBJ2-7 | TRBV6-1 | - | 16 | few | TGTGCCAGCAGTGAACAGCCAGGGGTCGGGAGCTCCGAGCAGTACTTC | CASSEQPGVGSSEQYF
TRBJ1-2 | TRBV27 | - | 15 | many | TGTGCCAGCAGTCCCGTCAGCTCCTCACTTTATGGCTACACCTTC | CASSPVSSSLYGYTF
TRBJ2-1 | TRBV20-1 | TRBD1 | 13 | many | TGCAGTGCATCCCGGACAGGGGTAAATGAGCAGTTCTTC | CSASRTGVNEQFF
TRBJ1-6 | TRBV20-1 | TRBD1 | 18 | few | TGCAGTGCGGACGGGGCGGGGGACAGAAGCTCCTATAATTCACCCCTCCACTTT | CSADGAGDRSSYNSPLHF
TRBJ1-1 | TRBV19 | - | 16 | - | TGTGCCAGTAGTATTACTCTGGACAGAATGAACACTGAAGCTTTCTTT | CASSITLDRMNTEAFF
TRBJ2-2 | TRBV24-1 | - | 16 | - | TGTGCCACCAGTGATTTGCTACAGGGAAACACCGGGGAGCTGTTTTTT | CATSDLLQGNTGELFF
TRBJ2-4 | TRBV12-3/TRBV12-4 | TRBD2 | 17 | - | TGTGCCAGCAGTTTAAGGACTAGCGGGGGCCGCAAAAACATTCAGTACTTC | CASSLRTSGGRKNIQYF
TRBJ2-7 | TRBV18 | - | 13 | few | TGTGCCAGCCAACCAGGAAGCGGCAACGAGCAGTACTTC | CASQPGSGNEQYF
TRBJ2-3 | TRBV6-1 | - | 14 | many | TGTGCCAGCAGTGAAGAAGGACTCACAGATACGCAGTATTTT | CASSEEGLTDTQYF
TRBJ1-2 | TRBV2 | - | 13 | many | TGTGCCAGCAGTGTCCGAGAGGACTATGGCTACACCTTC | CASSVREDYGYTF